The T cell receptor (beta chain) described here comes from a study of regulatory T cells in long-lasting Graves disease. This clonotype showed up just a few times. Its antigen is unidentified. Time point denoted: persistent/refractory GD, antithyroid drugs over 5 years with positive TRAb. From PBMCs, RNA was extracted and then used to make the TCR library. EDTA tubes held roughly 9 milliliters of peripheral blood from each patient. Study-wide points: TRBV28 was favored in persistent disease, as were TRBJ1-2 and TRBJ2-5. Researchers reported studying only peripheral blood, not thyroid tissue. Newly diagnosed patients shared about a thousand public clonotypes; persistent patients shared 2,500 to 3,000.

Library construction for TCR beta used iRepertoire HTBI primers and Arm-PCR of CDR3 regions. TCRdb analysed the multiplex PCR reads with MiXCR anew, one entry per CDR3 protein. The repertoire includes 430,000 or so distinct CDR3 sequences, around 23% of them detected once, and around 15% sits in the top ten. The germline V and J ends were trimmed by 0 bases and 0 bases, with 9 bases remaining between them. The length of the CDR3 is 14 residues. Germline CDR1 reads DFQATT; CDR2 reads SNEGSKA (reference sequence). The sequence was obtained from a female donor with Graves disease. Sequences were derived from peripheral blood mononuclear cells (PBMCs), sampled when the disease was refractory, from a patient treated with antithyroid drugs. The gene calls are TRBV20-1 and TRBJ2-7; no firm D call. CDR3 DNA: TGCAGTGCTAGAGATATCGGCCACTCCTACGAGCAGTACTTC. Its translation: CSARDIGHSYEQYF.